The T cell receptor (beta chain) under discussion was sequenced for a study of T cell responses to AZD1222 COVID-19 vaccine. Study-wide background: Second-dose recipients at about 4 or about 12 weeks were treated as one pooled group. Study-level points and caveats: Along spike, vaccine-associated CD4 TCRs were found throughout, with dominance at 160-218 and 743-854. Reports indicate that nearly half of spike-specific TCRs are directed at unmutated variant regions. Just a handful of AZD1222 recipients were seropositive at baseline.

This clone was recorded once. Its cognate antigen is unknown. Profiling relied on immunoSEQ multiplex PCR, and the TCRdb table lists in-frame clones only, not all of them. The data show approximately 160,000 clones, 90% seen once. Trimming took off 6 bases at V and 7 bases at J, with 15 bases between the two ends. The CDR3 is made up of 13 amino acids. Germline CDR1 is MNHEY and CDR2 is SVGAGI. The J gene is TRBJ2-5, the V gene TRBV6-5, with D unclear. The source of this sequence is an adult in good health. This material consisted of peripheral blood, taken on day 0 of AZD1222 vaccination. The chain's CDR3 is CASRKSPAGTQYF. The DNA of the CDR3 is TGTGCCAGCAGGAAGTCCCCGGCAGGGACCCAGTACTTC.